The 29 T cell receptor beta chains reported below all come from one sample, sequenced in a study of beta chain features in type 1 diabetes. cDNA synthesis used the whole RNA isolate, giving expressed TCRB sequences. The repertoire was sequenced with immunoSEQ multiplex PCR; TCRdb's copy has only in-frame clones and lacks some. The profile shows hundreds of thousands of clones, about a sixth of them singletons. The sample consisted of naive CD4+ T cells from blood. These receptors all come from a young woman in good health.

The genes are TRBV5-6 and TRBJ2-5; D gene unclear. This CDR3 comprises 15 residues. V was shortened by 4 bases and J by 5 bases, with 18 bases between the two germline ends. Germline assignment: CDR1 SGHDT and CDR2 YYEEEE. CDR3 loop: CASSPGLTVGETQYF. For the CDR3, the DNA is TGTGCCAGCAGCCCGGGCCTTACGGTGGGGGAGACCCAGTACTTC. The variable domain in full, completed from reference TRBV5-6 and TRBJ2-5, reads DAGVTQSPTHLIKTRGQQVTLRCSPKSGHDTVSWYQQALGQGPQFIFQYYEEEERQRGNFPDRFSGHQFPNYSSELNVNALLLGDSALYLCASSPGLTVGETQYFGPGTRLLVL.

The CDR3 loop is CASSLRGLGVNTQYF. The CDR3 DNA follows: TGTGCCAGCAGCTTAAGGGGGCTGGGGGTGAATACGCAGTATTTT. The chain combines TRBV11-2 with TRBJ2-3, with 7 bases matching TRBD1. The CDR3 is 15 amino acids. Germline V lookup: CDR1 SGHAT, CDR2 FQNNGV. Trimming cost V 2 bases and J 7 bases; bases outside gene matches: 9.

This clone was counted between two and nine times. This chain uses TRBV29-1 with TRBJ2-3, with 11 bases matching TRBD2. Germline V gene lookup returns CDR1 SQVTM and CDR2 ANQGSEA. Losses at the gene ends were 4 bases for V and 1 base for J; bases not matched to a gene: 7. The CDR3 covers 16 residues. Here the CDR3 reads CSVGLLAGGRTDTQYF. The CDR3 region has the DNA TGCAGCGTTGGACTCCTAGCGGGAGGACGCACAGATACGCAGTATTTT.

Regarding this clone: Other DNA sequences within the sample encode an identical CDR3. The gene calls are TRBV7-9 and TRBJ2-3; D perhaps matches TRBD2 (5 bases). This CDR3 is 12 amino acids long. Germline CDR1 and CDR2: SEHNR and FQNEAQ (reference sequence). V lost 3 bases, J lost 4 bases, and 5 bases lay in between. The CDR3 coding sequence is TGTGCCAGCAGCTTGAGGGCAGATACGCAGTATTTT. It specifies CASSLRADTQYF.

This chain uses TRBV4-2 with TRBJ2-5; possibly TRBD2 for D (6 bases). CDR1 is LGHNA and CDR2 is YNFKEQ in the germline V gene. The CDR3 spans 16 residues. V lost 0 bases and J lost 1, with 12 bases in between. The CDR3 region has the DNA TGTGCCAGCAGCCAAGAAGGAGGGAACCCCCAAGAGACCCAGTACTTC. Protein product: CASSQEGGNPQETQYF.

The CDR3 coding sequence is TGTGCCACCAGCAGGGACAGGACCTACTTCTATGGCTACACCTTC. Its translation is CATSRDRTYFYGYTF. The chain uses TRBV15 and TRBJ1-2; TRBD1 agrees at 7 bases. V was clipped by 3 bases and J by 4 bases; unmatched bases: 8. Per the germline V gene, CDR1 is LNHNV and CDR2 is YYDKDF (reference sequence). This CDR3 is built from 15 residues.

In this sample, this clone turned up a few times. The chain recombines TRBV9 with TRBJ2-5; possible D gene TRBD1, 5 bases. This CDR3 region has 13 residues. Trimming cost V 4 bases and J 4 bases, with 11 bases left between them. Germline lookup yields CDR1 SGDLS and CDR2 YYNGEE. In DNA form, the CDR3 reads TGTGCCAGCAGCCCCCCAGGGCGAGAGACCCAGTACTTC. Translated, it gives CASSPPGRETQYF. Supplemented by reference TRBV9 and TRBJ2-5, the full variable domain reads DSGVTQTPKHLITATGQRVTLRCSPRSGDLSVYWYQQSLDQGLQFLIQYYNGEERAKGNILERFSAQQFPDLHSELNLSSLELGDSALYFCASSPPGRETQYFGPGTRLLVL.

This clone was counted a few times. The rearrangement uses TRBV7-8 and TRBJ2-1, with unresolved D. CDR1 is SGHVS, CDR2 FQNEAQ, per germline. This CDR3 region has 13 residues. Trimming stripped 5 bases from V and 0 bases from J, with 5 bases between. CDR3 residues: CASSPSSYNEQFF. CDR3 DNA sequence: TGTGCCAGCAGCCCAAGCTCCTACAATGAGCAGTTCTTC.

The rearrangement uses TRBV15 and TRBJ2-1; 8 nucleotides line up with TRBD2. Losses at the gene ends were 2 bases for V and 3 bases for J; bases not matched to a gene: 3. Germline V lookup: CDR1 LNHNV, CDR2 YYDKDF (reference sequence). The CDR3 totals 15 residues. CDR3 bases: TGTGCCACCAGCAGAACTAGCGGCTACTACAATGAGCAGTTCTTC. Translating it yields CATSRTSGYYNEQFF.

This clone showed up many times. V gene TRBV10-3 combines with J gene TRBJ2-3; the match to TRBD1 covers 7 bases. The germline CDR1 and CDR2 sequences are ENHRY and SYGVKD. J was trimmed by 0 bases and V by 10 bases; bases with no gene match: 10. The CDR3 loop spans 15 amino acids. The CDR3 nucleotides are TGTGCCAGTCGACAGGGCGGCCCTAGCACAGATACGCAGTATTTT. This encodes CASRQGGPSTDTQYF.

J is TRBJ2-5 and V is TRBV5-1, with D hard to call. Germline values: CDR1 SGHRS, CDR2 YFSETQ. The CDR3 is made up of 12 amino acids. V lost 5 bases, J lost 1 base, and 6 bases lay in between. The CDR3 region has the DNA TGCGCCAGCAGTGAGCCCCAAGAGACCCAGTACTTC. The encoded protein is CASSEPQETQYF.

The J gene is TRBJ1-4, the V gene TRBV7-8, with 7 bases matching TRBD1. Germline lookup yields CDR1 SGHVS and CDR2 FQNEAQ. The CDR3 sequence is 14 residues long. V trimming: 4 bases; J trimming: 7 bases; junction bases outside the gene matches: 6. CDR3 DNA sequence: TGTGCCAGCAGCTCGACAGGGCGGAGTGAAAAACTGTTTTTT. Its protein product is CASSSTGRSEKLFF.

This clone turned up a few times. V gene TRBV4-3 combines with J gene TRBJ2-7; TRBD2 might be the D (5 bases). Germline V lookup: CDR1 LGHNA, CDR2 YSLEER. With 0 bases removed from V and 0 bases from J, the gap between germline ends came to 9 bases. The CDR3 totals 15 residues. CDR3 in amino acids: CASSQEHAGSYEQYF. CDR3 sequence (DNA): TGCGCCAGCAGCCAAGAACATGCGGGCTCCTACGAGCAGTACTTC.

This chain joins TRBV7-8 and TRBJ2-2, with no clear D. This CDR3 is 15 amino acids long. CDR1 SGHVS and CDR2 FQNEAQ come from the germline V gene. V lost 1 base to trimming and J lost 1 base, with 7 bases between them. The CDR3 coding sequence is TGTGCCAGCAGCTTAGGACACCGGAACACCGGGGAGCTGTTTTTT. This translates into CASSLGHRNTGELFF.

This clone was observed a few times. V is TRBV28 and J is TRBJ2-1, with TRBD1 identical over 7 bases. Losses at the gene ends were 4 bases for V and 8 bases for J; bases not matched to a gene: 5. CDR1 is MDHEN and CDR2 is SYDVKM in the germline V gene. The length of the CDR3 is 13 residues. For the CDR3, the DNA is TGTGCCAGCAGTTCGGGACAGAGCTATGAGCAGTTCTTC. Its translation is CASSSGQSYEQFF.

This clone was picked up a small number of times. The V and J genes are TRBV10-3 and TRBJ2-2, with TRBD2 identical over 10 bases. Trimming cost V 5 bases and J 4 bases; bases outside gene matches: 7. Germline V gives CDR1 ENHRY, CDR2 SYGVKD. There are 16 residues in the CDR3. The CDR3 reads CAISPPASGSTGELFF. The CDR3 DNA reads TGTGCCATCAGTCCCCCGGCTAGCGGGAGCACCGGGGAGCTGTTTTTT.

This clone was counted between two and nine times. The genes are TRBV7-2 and TRBJ2-2; D is ambiguous. This CDR3 contains 16 residues. Germline values: CDR1 SGHTA, CDR2 FQGNSA. Trimming pared 2 bases from V and 4 bases from J, leaving 14 bases between. This CDR3 is CASSLIPGVGTGELFF. In nucleotides, the CDR3 is TGTGCCAGCAGCTTAATCCCAGGTGTGGGCACCGGGGAGCTGTTTTTT.

This clone was seen more than once but under ten times. The chain recombines TRBV10-3 with TRBJ2-1, with 10 bases lining up with TRBD2. With 3 bases clipped from V and 7 bases from J, the junction kept 6 bases outside the gene matches. This CDR3 is built from 15 residues. Germline lookup yields CDR1 ENHRY and CDR2 SYGVKD. CDR3 loop: CAISDLAGARNEQFF. The CDR3 region has the DNA TGTGCCATCAGTGATCTAGCGGGGGCCCGTAATGAGCAGTTCTTC.

The chain couples TRBV7-9 to TRBJ2-1; 8 bases are a match to TRBD2. The CDR3 has 17 amino acids. CDR1 SEHNR and CDR2 FQNEAQ come from the germline V gene (reference sequence). V lost 6 bases to trimming and J lost 7 bases; unmatched junction nucleotides: 17. In nucleotides, the CDR3 is TGTGCCAGCAGTGTAATACTTCCGGGAGGGCCCGGGAATGAGCAGTTCTTC. It yields the protein CASSVILPGGPGNEQFF.

This rearrangement joins TRBV11-2 to TRBJ2-1; TRBD2 matches 7 bases. The trim removed 1 base at V and 5 bases at J, leaving 11 bases unmatched. Germline CDR1 reads SGHAT; CDR2 reads FQNNGV. The CDR3 totals 17 residues. In nucleotides, the CDR3 is TGTGCCAGCAGCTTAGGTTCGTTACGGGACTATAACAATGAGCAGTTCTTC. Translated, it gives CASSLGSLRDYNNEQFF.

The chain is built from TRBV7-2 and TRBJ2-7; D gene uncertain. Looked up from germline, CDR1 is SGHTA and CDR2 is FQGNSA. The ends were cut back, 2 bases at V and 4 bases at J, with 18 bases in the middle. The CDR3 is 16 residues long. The CDR3 DNA follows: TGTGCCAGCAGCTTATCAGTCGGCCAAGGCTGGTACGAGCAGTACTTC. Protein: CASSLSVGQGWYEQYF.

The chain has TRBV6-1 and TRBJ2-3; tentatively, D is TRBD1 (5 bases). Germline V gene data show CDR1 as MNHNS and CDR2 as SASEGT. V lost 3 bases and J 5 bases, leaving 18 bases between the germline ends. This CDR3 is built from 16 residues. The CDR3 protein is CASSEPGSFGGDTQYF. The CDR3 bases are TGTGCCAGCAGTGAGCCAGGGTCATTCGGTGGAGATACGCAGTATTTT.

The chain employs TRBV5-1 and TRBJ1-3; D remains ambiguous. The V and J ends lost 0 bases and 4 bases respectively, with 8 bases between them. The CDR3 contains 14 residues. Germline CDR1 SGHRS, CDR2 YFSETQ. CDR3 coding DNA: TGCGCCAGCAGCTTGGGGTCAGAAGGAAACACCATATATTTT. As protein: CASSLGSEGNTIYF.

The rearrangement uses TRBV5-4 and TRBJ2-1, with 8 bases aligning to TRBD2. The germline V gene encodes CDR1 SGHNT and CDR2 YYREEE (reference sequence). This CDR3 spans 14 amino acids. J was trimmed by 5 bases and V by 4 bases; bases with no gene match: 5. DNA for the CDR3: TGTGCCAGCAGCCGCCCGACTAGCGACAATGAGCAGTTCTTC. Translating gives CASSRPTSDNEQFF.

The V call is TRBV5-1, the J call TRBJ2-3, with D perhaps matching TRBD1 (6 bases). Germline V lookup: CDR1 SGHRS, CDR2 YFSETQ. Trimming stripped 2 bases from V and 2 bases from J, with 21 bases between. The CDR3 loop spans 18 amino acids. The CDR3 nucleotides read TGCGCCAGCAGCTTTGTGAGCCCCTCACAGGGAAACACAGATACGCAGTATTTT. Translation: CASSFVSPSQGNTDTQYF.

This clone was counted between two and nine times. The genes are TRBV4-3 and TRBJ1-4, with unresolved D. From germline, CDR1 is LGHNA and CDR2 YSLEER. The germline V and J ends were trimmed by 0 bases and 7 bases, with 15 bases remaining between them. The CDR3 totals 16 residues. The DNA for the CDR3 is TGCGCCAGCAGCCAAGACGTCGGCGGTCTAGGTGAAAAACTGTTTTTT. This codes for CASSQDVGGLGEKLFF.

On this clone itself: This sequence may be a read error, since a much larger clone differs from it by one base. Other DNA sequences within the sample encode an identical CDR3. V and J are TRBV2 and TRBJ2-3, with D uncertain. CDR1 is SNHLY and CDR2 is FYNNEI in the germline V gene. The V end was cut by 6 bases, the J end by 2 bases, with 3 bases between. The CDR3 consists of 11 residues. The CDR3, as DNA: TGTGCCAGCAGCCTCACAGATACGCAGTATTTT. As protein: CASSLTDTQYF.

This clone was observed a handful of times. The chain employs TRBV7-8 and TRBJ2-3; 9 bases are shared with TRBD2. Losses at the gene ends were 5 bases for V and 4 bases for J; bases not matched to a gene: 16. Germline loops: CDR1 SGHVS, CDR2 FQNEAQ. The CDR3 has 18 residues. The CDR3 sequence: CASSPTPLAGGRSDTQYF. In DNA form, the CDR3 reads TGTGCCAGCAGCCCCACCCCCCTGGCGGGAGGGCGGTCAGATACGCAGTATTTT.

A few counts support this clone. V and J are TRBV28 and TRBJ2-1; 7 bases are shared with TRBD2. This CDR3 contains 17 residues. V lost 6 bases and J lost 3; bases outside the gene matches: 14. Germline V gives CDR1 MDHEN, CDR2 SYDVKM. The CDR3 region is CASRFTTGTIVYNEQFF. CDR3 DNA sequence: TGTGCCAGCAGGTTCACGACCGGGACTATAGTCTACAATGAGCAGTTCTTC.